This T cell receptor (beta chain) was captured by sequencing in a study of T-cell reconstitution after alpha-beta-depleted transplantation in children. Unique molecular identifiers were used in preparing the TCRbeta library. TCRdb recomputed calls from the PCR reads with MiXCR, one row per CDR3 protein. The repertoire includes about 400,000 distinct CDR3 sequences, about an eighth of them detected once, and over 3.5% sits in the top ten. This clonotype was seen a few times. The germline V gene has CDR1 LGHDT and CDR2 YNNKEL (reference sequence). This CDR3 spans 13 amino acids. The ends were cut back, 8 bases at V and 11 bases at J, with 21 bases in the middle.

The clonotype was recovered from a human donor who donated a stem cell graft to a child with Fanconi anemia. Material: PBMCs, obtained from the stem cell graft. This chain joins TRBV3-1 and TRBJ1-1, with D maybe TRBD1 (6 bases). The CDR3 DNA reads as TGTGCCAGCTCCCTCGGGCGGGGACAAACGGCTTTCTTT. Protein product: CASSLGRGQTAFF.